The rows below give T cell receptor beta chains drawn from one sample of a study of early T cells in non-severe SARS-CoV-2 infection. TCRdb re-called the 5' RACE reads with MiXCR, one entry per CDR3 protein. The sample holds some 96,000 distinct CDR3 sequences, about 15% seen once. Sample: whole blood. The receptor set was obtained from an adult who was a healthcare worker with PCR-confirmed SARS-CoV-2 infection or an uninfected control (not recorded which). CDR3s include the opening cysteine and the closing phenylalanine or tryptophan. A D gene is named only where the DNA matches it firmly.

j_gene: TRBJ1-2; v_gene: TRBV4-1; d_gene: NA; CDR3aa: CASSQETGYYGYTF
j_gene: TRBJ2-1; v_gene: TRBV4-1; d_gene: NA; CDR3aa: CASSLPNAGVGKGDNEQFF
j_gene: TRBJ1-2; v_gene: TRBV12-3/TRBV12-4; d_gene: NA; CDR3aa: CASSFPARGYTF
j_gene: TRBJ2-2; v_gene: TRBV19; d_gene: TRBD2; CDR3aa: CASSIVRLAGGSGELFF
j_gene: TRBJ2-4; v_gene: TRBV5-1; d_gene: NA; CDR3aa: CASSFLGDFTPYF
j_gene: TRBJ2-3; v_gene: TRBV7-9; d_gene: NA; CDR3aa: CASRQYQGHRDTQYF
j_gene: TRBJ2-3; v_gene: TRBV5-1; d_gene: NA; CDR3aa: CASSPEADTQYF
j_gene: TRBJ2-1; v_gene: TRBV9; d_gene: NA; CDR3aa: CASSGPEGPNEQFF
j_gene: TRBJ2-1; v_gene: TRBV28; d_gene: NA; CDR3aa: CASRSTGFTYNEQFF
j_gene: TRBJ1-1; v_gene: TRBV6-2/TRBV6-3; d_gene: NA; CDR3aa: CASSFSGVNTEAFF
j_gene: TRBJ2-1; v_gene: TRBV5-5; d_gene: NA; CDR3aa: CASSAPGTRMLHEQFF
j_gene: TRBJ1-4; v_gene: TRBV20-1; d_gene: NA; CDR3aa: CSARLQIGEKLFF
j_gene: TRBJ2-6; v_gene: TRBV4-1; d_gene: NA; CDR3aa: CASSPALGQGHSGANVLTF
j_gene: TRBJ2-1; v_gene: TRBV21-1; d_gene: NA; CDR3aa: CASPSPNEQFF
j_gene: TRBJ2-4; v_gene: TRBV11-2; d_gene: NA; CDR3aa: CASSHLRGKNIQYF
j_gene: TRBJ2-2; v_gene: TRBV12-5; d_gene: TRBD1; CDR3aa: CASAQGTDNTGELFF
j_gene: TRBJ2-1; v_gene: TRBV28; d_gene: NA; CDR3aa: CASSFMGVSSYNEQFF
j_gene: TRBJ2-7; v_gene: TRBV20-1; d_gene: NA; CDR3aa: CSASRRLSSYEQYF
j_gene: TRBJ2-1; v_gene: TRBV20-1; d_gene: NA; CDR3aa: CSAMNWASYNEQFF
j_gene: TRBJ1-1; v_gene: TRBV9; d_gene: NA; CDR3aa: CASSPSPSTTEAFF
j_gene: TRBJ2-1; v_gene: TRBV5-6; d_gene: NA; CDR3aa: CASSVGLIDNEQFF
j_gene: TRBJ2-3; v_gene: TRBV10-3; d_gene: NA; CDR3aa: CAISGTASTDTQYF
j_gene: TRBJ1-1; v_gene: TRBV11-1; d_gene: NA; CDR3aa: CASSLLPRLGAFF
j_gene: TRBJ2-7; v_gene: TRBV12-2; d_gene: NA; CDR3aa: CASRSAHITGTGYYEQYF
j_gene: TRBJ2-3; v_gene: TRBV7-9; d_gene: NA; CDR3aa: CASSPTADTQYF
j_gene: TRBJ2-1; v_gene: TRBV20-1; d_gene: NA; CDR3aa: CSASRTGVGHEQFF
j_gene: TRBJ2-1; v_gene: TRBV9; d_gene: TRBD2; CDR3aa: CASSGGSGRATNEQFF
j_gene: TRBJ2-4; v_gene: TRBV28; d_gene: NA; CDR3aa: CASSRRTIGIQYF
j_gene: TRBJ2-7; v_gene: TRBV28; d_gene: TRBD2; CDR3aa: CASSSEGLASNYEQYF
j_gene: TRBJ2-3; v_gene: TRBV19; d_gene: TRBD1; CDR3aa: CASSKGQDTDTQYF
j_gene: TRBJ2-1; v_gene: TRBV28; d_gene: TRBD2; CDR3aa: CASSLAGEGYNEQFF
j_gene: TRBJ1-1; v_gene: TRBV28; d_gene: NA; CDR3aa: CASREGPTEAFF
j_gene: TRBJ2-1; v_gene: TRBV7-8; d_gene: TRBD2; CDR3aa: CASSLMVAGIAYNEQFF
j_gene: TRBJ2-3; v_gene: TRBV4-1; d_gene: TRBD2; CDR3aa: CASSQEAGARTDTQYF
j_gene: TRBJ1-4; v_gene: TRBV12-3/TRBV12-4; d_gene: NA; CDR3aa: CASSYEEARNEKLFF
j_gene: TRBJ2-1; v_gene: TRBV11-2; d_gene: TRBD2; CDR3aa: CASRGLAGVSYNEQFF
j_gene: TRBJ2-3; v_gene: TRBV20-1; d_gene: NA; CDR3aa: CSASLRADTQYF
j_gene: TRBJ1-1; v_gene: TRBV7-9; d_gene: NA; CDR3aa: CASSLAPVTEAFF
j_gene: TRBJ1-5; v_gene: TRBV7-8; d_gene: TRBD1; CDR3aa: CASSSRQGINQPQHF
j_gene: TRBJ2-1; v_gene: TRBV2; d_gene: NA; CDR3aa: CASSDEGGNNEQFF
j_gene: TRBJ1-5; v_gene: TRBV28; d_gene: TRBD1; CDR3aa: CASSEDRVSQPQHF
j_gene: TRBJ1-5; v_gene: TRBV12-3/TRBV12-4; d_gene: NA; CDR3aa: CASSLEEQRFSNQPQHF
j_gene: TRBJ2-7; v_gene: TRBV6-5; d_gene: NA; CDR3aa: CASTPSYEQYF
j_gene: TRBJ2-5; v_gene: TRBV20-1; d_gene: NA; CDR3aa: CSADYGGRQETQYF
j_gene: TRBJ2-2; v_gene: TRBV11-2; d_gene: NA; CDR3aa: CASSQPWNTGELFF
j_gene: TRBJ1-1; v_gene: TRBV5-4; d_gene: NA; CDR3aa: CASSFTANTEAFF